This T cell receptor (beta chain) was recorded in a study of blood T cell repertoires in COVID-19. Study-level information: Sites across the United States, Italy and Spain contributed samples from acute and convalescent COVID-19. Sample material is recorded as cDNA or gDNA derived from T cells, B-cell-depleted T cells, or PBMCs.

Per the original methods: Counts of nucleated cells, estimated from reference gene primer amplification, were obtained. Profiled with immunoSEQ multiplex PCR; TCRdb holds only in-frame clones, not every one. The DNA gave D and trimming, while V, J and clone size come from that table. This table holds approximately 300,000 clones, roughly 90% found once. Recruited during active infection, patients (from Seattle) were subsequently followed longitudinally. Germline V CDR1 and CDR2: SEHNR, FQNEAQ (reference sequence). This CDR3 contains 16 residues. J gave up 7 bases and V 5 bases, and 11 bases lay outside the gene matches.

The receptor comes from a woman in her twenties or thirties with COVID-19, enrolled during active disease. The V call is TRBV7-9, the J call TRBJ2-1; 10 positions match TRBD1. Sequencing used peripheral blood. As DNA, the CDR3 is TGTGCCAGCAGCCGAGCGGGACAGGGGAACAGGAATGAGCAGTTCTTC. As protein: CASSRAGQGNRNEQFF.